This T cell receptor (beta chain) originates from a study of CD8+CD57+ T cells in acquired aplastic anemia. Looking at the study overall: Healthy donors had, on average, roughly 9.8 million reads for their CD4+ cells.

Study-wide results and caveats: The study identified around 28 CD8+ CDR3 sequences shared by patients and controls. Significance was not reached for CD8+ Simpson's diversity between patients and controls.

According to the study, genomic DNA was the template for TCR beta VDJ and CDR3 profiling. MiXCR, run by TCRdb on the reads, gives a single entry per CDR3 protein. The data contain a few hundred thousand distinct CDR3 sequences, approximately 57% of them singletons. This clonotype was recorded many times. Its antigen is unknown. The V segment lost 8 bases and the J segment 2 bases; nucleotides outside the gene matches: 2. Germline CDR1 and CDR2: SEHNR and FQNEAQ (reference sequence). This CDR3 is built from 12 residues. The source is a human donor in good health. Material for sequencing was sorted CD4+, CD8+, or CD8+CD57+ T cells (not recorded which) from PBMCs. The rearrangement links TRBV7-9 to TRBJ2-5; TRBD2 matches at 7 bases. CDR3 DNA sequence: TGTGCCAGCCGCGGGGGACAAGAGACCCAGTACTTC. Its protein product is CASRGGQETQYF.